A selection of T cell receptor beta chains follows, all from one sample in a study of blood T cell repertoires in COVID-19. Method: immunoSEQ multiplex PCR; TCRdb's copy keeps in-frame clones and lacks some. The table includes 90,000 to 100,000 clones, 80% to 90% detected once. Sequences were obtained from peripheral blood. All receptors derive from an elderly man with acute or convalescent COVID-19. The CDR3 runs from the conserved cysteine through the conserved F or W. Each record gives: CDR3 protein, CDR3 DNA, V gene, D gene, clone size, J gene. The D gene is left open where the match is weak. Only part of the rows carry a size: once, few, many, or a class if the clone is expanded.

CASSLAAGARETQYF	TGCGCCAGCAGCTTGGCCGCGGGGGCGCGGGAGACCCAGTACTTC	TRBV5-1	-	-	TRBJ2-5
CATSDGGIGGELFF	TGTGCCACCAGTGACGGGGGAATAGGCGGGGAGCTGTTTTTT	TRBV24-1	-	-	TRBJ2-2
CASSIWPRLVDSNQPQHF	TGTGCCAGTAGTATTTGGCCCCGTCTAGTAGATAGCAATCAGCCCCAGCATTTT	TRBV19	-	-	TRBJ1-5
CATSRAGPGLAGPLGDHEQFF	TGTGCCACCAGCAGAGCGGGCCCGGGACTAGCGGGACCCCTCGGGGACCATGAGCAGTTCTTC	TRBV15	TRBD2	-	TRBJ2-1
CASSLLNRGFSEQYF	TGTGCCAGCAGCTTATTAAACAGGGGATTTTCCGAGCAGTACTTC	TRBV7-2	TRBD1	-	TRBJ2-7
CASSLGAGDNEQFF	TGCGCCAGCAGCTTGGGGGCGGGAGACAATGAGCAGTTCTTC	TRBV5-1	TRBD2	once	TRBJ2-1
CASSLAGNPNYGYTF	TGTGCCAGCAGCTTGGCGGGGAACCCTAACTATGGCTACACCTTC	TRBV5-5	-	-	TRBJ1-2
CASSRSRAGKTDTQYF	TGTGCCAGCAGCAGGTCCCGGGCAGGGAAAACAGATACGCAGTATTTT	TRBV5-4	-	once	TRBJ2-3
CASSGGGQGSYEQYF	TGTGCCAGCAGTGGGGGGGGACAGGGGAGCTACGAGCAGTACTTC	TRBV28	TRBD1	-	TRBJ2-7
CASSPGTSDYNEQFF	TGTGCCAGCAGCCCGGGGACTAGCGACTACAATGAGCAGTTCTTC	TRBV7-9	TRBD2	medium-sized	TRBJ2-1
CASSVGPSGRSTDTQYF	TGTGCCAGCAGCGTAGGCCCTAGCGGGAGGAGCACAGATACGCAGTATTTT	TRBV9	TRBD2	-	TRBJ2-3
CASSLRAGVGNEQFF	TGCGCCAGCAGTCTCCGGGCGGGAGTTGGCAATGAGCAGTTCTTC	TRBV5-1	TRBD2	-	TRBJ2-1
CASSLIRLSTGQYF	TGTGCCAGCAGCTTGATCAGACTTTCTACGGGGCAGTACTTC	TRBV5-6	-	-	TRBJ2-7
CASSAGTTNTNTEAFF	TGCGCCAGCAGCGCCGGGACAACTAATACGAACACTGAAGCTTTCTTT	TRBV5-1	-	-	TRBJ1-1
CASSEATGTSPYEQYF	TGTGCCAGCAGTGAAGCTACCGGGACTAGCCCCTACGAGCAGTACTTC	TRBV6-1	TRBD2	-	TRBJ2-7
CASLGTNGWAFF	TGTGCCAGCCTTGGGACAAACGGTTGGGCTTTCTTT	TRBV28	-	-	TRBJ1-1
CASTTVQQRRYGYTF	TGTGCCAGCACCACAGTACAGCAGAGGAGGTATGGCTACACCTTC	TRBV6-5	-	-	TRBJ1-2
CASSPQGLDQPQHF	TGTGCCAGCAGTCCCCAGGGGTTGGATCAGCCCCAGCATTTT	TRBV11-2	-	-	TRBJ1-5
CASSSWWANTEAFF	TGTGCCAGCAGTAGCTGGTGGGCGAACACTGAAGCTTTCTTT	TRBV28	-	-	TRBJ1-1
CASRRTGDEQYF	TGTGCCAGCAGGCGTACAGGGGACGAGCAGTACTTC	TRBV6-5	TRBD1	-	TRBJ2-7
CASSRLQGATGELFF	TGTGCCAGCAGCCGGCTTCAGGGTGCAACCGGGGAGCTGTTTTTT	TRBV13	-	-	TRBJ2-2
CASSLARWSSYEQYF	TGTGCCAGCAGCTTAGCGCGGTGGAGCTCCTACGAGCAGTACTTC	TRBV7-2	-	-	TRBJ2-7
CASSLKWAGGLETQYF	TGTGCTAGCAGCTTAAAGTGGGCGGGAGGATTGGAGACCCAGTACTTC	TRBV7-7	TRBD2	-	TRBJ2-5
CASSSTGAKQTQYF	TGTGCCAGCAGTTCGACAGGGGCTAAACAGACCCAGTACTTC	TRBV27	TRBD1	-	TRBJ2-5
CSVRDGRGLAGPGYEQYF	TGCAGCGTTAGGGACGGTCGAGGGCTAGCGGGGCCGGGGTACGAGCAGTACTTC	TRBV29-1	TRBD2	-	TRBJ2-7
CASSDPGQSAFQPQHF	TGCGCCAGCAGTGACCCGGGACAGTCCGCTTTTCAGCCCCAGCATTTT	TRBV10-2	TRBD1	-	TRBJ1-5
CASLGRERGDTQYF	TGTGCCAGCCTAGGACGGGAGAGAGGAGATACGCAGTATTTT	TRBV6-4	-	-	TRBJ2-3
CASSLARVFPYEQFF	TGTGCCAGCAGCTTGGCGAGGGTTTTTCCCTATGAGCAGTTCTTC	TRBV5-6	-	-	TRBJ2-1
CATSDGRVGQPQHF	TGTGCCACCAGTGATGGGAGGGTGGGTCAGCCCCAGCATTTT	TRBV24-1	-	once	TRBJ1-5
CASSLDRDREAFF	TGTGCCAGCAGCTTAGATCGGGACAGGGAAGCTTTCTTT	TRBV11-2	TRBD1	-	TRBJ1-1
CASRTSGSSTDTQYF	TGCGCCAGCAGGACTAGCGGCTCTAGCACAGATACGCAGTATTTT	TRBV5-1	TRBD2	-	TRBJ2-3
CASSQERVAGVETQYF	TGTGCCAGCAGCCAAGAACGGGTAGCGGGAGTGGAGACCCAGTACTTC	TRBV4-2	TRBD2	-	TRBJ2-5
CASSLLGPGTTPLGTF	TGTGCCAGCAGCCTTCTCGGGCCTGGGACAACACCGCTTGGGACCTTC	TRBV5-6	-	-	TRBJ1-2
CASSPTSDISYGYTF	TGTGCCAGCTCGCCGACTTCGGACATATCCTATGGCTACACCTTC	TRBV18	-	-	TRBJ1-2
CASRPPTSSYNEQFF	TGTGCCAGCAGACCTCCCACTAGCTCCTACAATGAGCAGTTCTTC	TRBV6-6	-	-	TRBJ2-1
CASSWRGAGKDGYTF	TGTGCCAGCAGTTGGCGGGGGGCAGGAAAAGATGGCTACACCTTC	TRBV6-2/TRBV6-3	-	-	TRBJ1-2
CASSLKGKRDLYWEQYF	TGTGCCAGCAGCCTAAAGGGCAAGCGGGACCTCTATTGGGAGCAGTACTTC	TRBV21-1	-	-	TRBJ2-7
CASSPSRRGKTQYF	TGTGCCAGCAGCCCCTCGCGGCGGGGAAAGACCCAGTACTTC	TRBV7-2	-	-	TRBJ2-5
CASSDRQVDQPQHF	TGTGCCAGCAGTGACCGACAGGTCGACCAGCCCCAGCATTTT	TRBV6-2/TRBV6-3	-	-	TRBJ1-5
CASSSTTGNQETQYF	TGTGCCAGCAGCTCGACTACAGGGAACCAAGAGACCCAGTACTTC	TRBV7-9	-	once	TRBJ2-5
CSVARGVEEKLFF	TGCAGCGTTGCCAGGGGGGTAGAGGAAAAACTGTTTTTT	TRBV29-1	TRBD1	-	TRBJ1-4
CASSRTRISDEQFF	TGCGCCAGCAGCCGGACTAGAATAAGTGATGAGCAGTTCTTC	TRBV5-1	TRBD2	-	TRBJ2-1
CASSSTGMNTEAFF	TGTGCCAGCAGCTCGACAGGAATGAACACTGAAGCTTTCTTT	TRBV7-9	-	-	TRBJ1-1
CASSLGEGTGRSGNTIYF	TGTGCCAGCAGCTTAGGGGAGGGGACAGGCAGATCTGGAAACACCATATATTTT	TRBV7-9	TRBD1	-	TRBJ1-3
CASSFRSSGSNTGELFF	TGTGCCAGCAGTTTTCGGTCTAGCGGGAGTAACACCGGGGAGCTGTTTTTT	TRBV27	TRBD2	-	TRBJ2-2
CASSSQGSTDTQYF	TGTGCCAGCAGCTCCCAGGGGAGCACAGATACGCAGTATTTT	TRBV5-4	-	once	TRBJ2-3
CASSLPGGSNQPQHF	TGTGCCAGCAGTTTACCCGGGGGTAGCAATCAGCCCCAGCATTTT	TRBV28	-	-	TRBJ1-5
CASSQAGAGDTGELFF	TGTGCCAGCTCCCAGGCGGGAGCGGGAGACACCGGGGAGCTGTTTTTT	TRBV18	TRBD2	-	TRBJ2-2
CSASRQGAMDPAGYTF	TGCAGTGCTAGTCGACAGGGGGCCATGGATCCGGCCGGCTACACCTTC	TRBV20-1	TRBD1	-	TRBJ1-2
CASRTPGSHGYTF	TGTGCCAGCAGAACCCCGGGGAGCCATGGCTACACCTTC	TRBV28	-	-	TRBJ1-2
CASSEIRGYEQYF	TGCGCCAGCAGTGAAATACGGGGTTACGAGCAGTACTTC	TRBV10-1	-	-	TRBJ2-7
CASSLPTGGREKLFF	TGTGCCAGCAGCTTACCGACAGGGGGCCGGGAAAAACTGTTTTTT	TRBV7-9	TRBD1	-	TRBJ1-4
CASSSGQGRDTQYF	TGTGCCAGCAGCTCGGGTCAAGGGAGGGATACGCAGTATTTT	TRBV21-1	-	-	TRBJ2-3